This T cell receptor beta chain came from a study of blood T cell repertoires in COVID-19. This clone has just a few counts. Data came from immunoSEQ multiplex PCR; TCRdb stores just in-frame clones and leaves some out. The repertoire has roughly 100,000 clones, more than 85% of them found once; the top ten carry more than 5.5%. The sequence was obtained from a human donor in a cohort sampled during active COVID-19. Sequencing used peripheral blood.

CDR3 bases: TGCGCCAGCAGCTTCGGGGGTAGTGAAGCTTTCTTT. Its protein is CASSFGGSEAFF. The J gene is TRBJ1-1, the V gene TRBV5-1; a possible D gene is TRBD1 (5 bases). The CDR3 spans 12 residues. Trimming left V 2 bases short and J 7 bases short, with 9 bases between. The V gene's germline CDR1 is SGHRS and CDR2 YFSETQ.